This T cell receptor (beta chain) stems from a study of identical twins. Whole-study results and caveats: Clonotypes of the beta chain that were abundant in cord blood carried fewer insertions (memory repertoires showed none).

As concerns this clonotype: Its target is not known.

Each CDR3 protein gets one entry after TCRdb re-called the 5' RACE reads with MiXCR. The table has about 520,000 distinct CDR3 sequences, about 20% seen once. Between the trimmed V and J ends, which lost 4 bases and 2 bases, there was a span of 12 bases. This CDR3 has 14 residues. Germline CDR1 and CDR2: DFQATT and SNEGSKA (reference sequence). The same data also contributed to another study, on T cells expressing NK-cell markers. From that second work: CD3+CD56+NKG2C+, CD3+CD56+NKG2C- and CD3+CD56-NKG2C+ T cells, once sorted, supplied the TCR beta repertoires.

The specimen was CD4+ T cells sorted from blood. The J gene is TRBJ1-5, the V gene TRBV20-1; D uncertain. The receptor comes from a woman aged 18 to 35 in good health. The chain's CDR3 is CSAMGPEGNQPQHF. CDR3 in DNA: TGCAGTGCTATGGGCCCGGAGGGCAATCAGCCCCAGCATTTT.